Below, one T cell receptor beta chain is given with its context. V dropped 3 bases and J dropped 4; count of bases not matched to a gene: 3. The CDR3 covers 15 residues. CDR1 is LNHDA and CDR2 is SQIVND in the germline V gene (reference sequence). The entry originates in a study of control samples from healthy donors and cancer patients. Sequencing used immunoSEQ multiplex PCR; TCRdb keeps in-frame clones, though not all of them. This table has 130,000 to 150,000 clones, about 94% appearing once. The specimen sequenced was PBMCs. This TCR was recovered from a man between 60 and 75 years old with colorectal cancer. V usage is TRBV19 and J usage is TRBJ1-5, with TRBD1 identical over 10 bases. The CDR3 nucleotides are TGTGCCAGTAGTATCGGACAGGGGGAGAATCAGCCCCAGCATTTT. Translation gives CASSIGQGENQPQHF.